This TCR beta chain stems from a study of early T cells in non-severe SARS-CoV-2 infection (dated by TCRdb to the early 2020s). In the study overall: Because TCR sequencing relied on bulk RNA taken from unsorted whole blood, pairing of alpha and beta chains was not possible. Results the study describes overall, beyond this receptor: Matching against VDJdb was skewed toward anti-spike CD8 responses, likely underestimated virus-specific expansions, and missed private and CD4 specificities.

This clonotype was recorded a few times. Its antigen specificity is not known. No quality values exist for individual bases; no much larger clone is one base distant. CDR1 SNHLY and CDR2 FYNNEI were looked up in the germline V gene. The CDR3 sequence holds 12 residues, the cysteine and phenylalanine included. Only CDR3 DNA remains: 36 bases, in frame from the first base. V loses 8 bases of germline sequence and J loses 8 bases, and the interval between the two ends is 16 bases. The library was produced with 5' RACE. TCRdb names NextSeq 500 as the instrument used. In the TCR library protocol, unique molecular identifiers were attached to individual cDNA molecules to correct for PCR bias and sequencing error. Both TCR alpha and beta chains were sequenced, and tight co-correlation was observed between alpha and beta sequence abundances in each sample. In the source study's methods: V gene, J gene and CDR3 annotation of TCR sequences was performed with Decombinator V4. Expanded TCRs were defined as changing significantly between any two time points under a Poisson model with p below 0.0001. TCR abundances were normalised to the total number of TCRs sequenced per sample and were expressed as counts per million. TRAV1-2 paired with TRAJ12, TRAJ20 or TRAJ33 defined MAIT TCRs, while TRAV10 paired with TRAJ18 defined iNKT TCRs. VDJdb, accessed 1 November 2021, was searched for CMV, EBV and SARS-CoV-2 annotated TCRs, with TCRs annotated for multiple antigens excluded. TCRdb passed the public sequencing reads through fastp at Q25 and MiXCR, retaining productive beta sequences. Rows are unified per CDR3 protein, each entry keeping the most common DNA and genes. The V and J calls, along with clone size, are taken from TCRdb and not from the paper's own processing. Counted in this sample were more than 50,000 distinct CDR3 sequences; about 16% of them appeared once. Approximately 11% of the sample comes from the top ten.

A case-control design nested within a healthcare worker cohort in London, UK, was used, with weekly nasopharyngeal swab PCR tests and blood sampling performed. Between 23 and 31 March 2020, the week of the UK lockdown, healthcare workers were enrolled and then followed up weekly for as long as 16 weeks. The chain uses TRBV2 and TRBJ2-7, with no reliable assignment of the D segment. The TCR sequence derives from an adult who was a healthcare worker with PCR-confirmed SARS-CoV-2 infection or an uninfected control (not recorded which). The sequenced sample was whole blood, obtained at baseline. The DNA sequence follows: TGTGCCAGCCAAGGCCCCGGTCCCCAGCAGTACTTC. This codes for CASQGPGPQQYF.